This entry lists 12 T cell receptor beta chains sequenced from one sample in a study of shared clonotypes between healthy human individuals. It was CD45RO-negative cells, positively selected for CCR7, that made up naive CD8 cells, with terminally differentiated effector memory CD45RA+ cells excluded. The protocol was immunoSEQ multiplex PCR, while the TCRdb copy is restricted to in-frame clones and leaves out a portion. The sample lists around 580,000 clones; about 98% were seen once. Sequencing input: naive CD8+ T cells sorted from blood. Receptors originate from a young man in good health.

The chain couples TRBV5-1 to TRBJ2-7, with 12 bases aligning to TRBD1. Per germline, CDR1 SGHRS and CDR2 YFSETQ. Trimming cost V 4 bases and J 5 bases; bases outside gene matches: 4. The CDR3 sequence is 14 residues long. CDR3 DNA: TGCGCCAGCAGCGACCGGGACAGGGGGCACGAGCAGTACTTC. Amino acids: CASSDRDRGHEQYF. The complete variable domain, with remaining parts taken from reference TRBV5-1 and TRBJ2-7, reads KAGVTQTPRYLIKTRGQQVTLSCSPISGHRSVSWYQQTPGQGLQFLFEYFSETQRNKGNFPGRFSGRQFSNSRSEMNVSTLELGDSALYLCASSDRDRGHEQYFGPGTRLTVT.

The V and J genes are TRBV6-5 and TRBJ1-1; D is unclear. This CDR3 has 13 amino acids. The germline V and J ends were trimmed by 4 bases and 1 base, with 7 bases remaining between them. Germline-derived CDR1 and CDR2 are MNHEY and SVGAGI. DNA of the CDR3: TGTGCCAGCAGTTGGATCAAGAACACTGAAGCTTTCTTT. Translating it yields CASSWIKNTEAFF.

This rearrangement joins TRBV5-1 to TRBJ2-1; 9 nucleotides line up with TRBD2. CDR3 length: 14 residues. Per the germline V gene, CDR1 is SGHRS and CDR2 is YFSETQ. V was pared by 4 bases and J by 8 bases, with 7 bases of the junction left unmatched. The CDR3 DNA is TGCGCCAGCAGCCCTACTAGCGGGCGGCATGAGCAGTTCTTC. It encodes CASSPTSGRHEQFF.

The rearrangement links TRBV29-1 to TRBJ2-5, with 9 bases identical to TRBD2. The CDR3 covers 13 residues. Trimming at V came to 6 bases and at J to 0 bases, leaving 2 bases not matched to a gene. The germline gives CDR1 SQVTM, CDR2 ANQGSEA. The CDR3 loop reads CSVASGNQETQYF. The CDR3 DNA sequence: TGCAGCGTCGCTAGCGGGAACCAAGAGACCCAGTACTTC.

The chain links TRBV29-1 to TRBJ2-3; TRBD2 aligns across 12 bases. Trimming at V came to 4 bases and at J to 5 bases, leaving 1 base not matched to a gene. This CDR3 comprises 13 residues. Germline-derived CDR1 and CDR2 are SQVTM and ANQGSEA. Here the CDR3 reads CSVVTSGRDTQYF. CDR3 bases: TGCAGCGTTGTGACTAGCGGGAGAGATACGCAGTATTTT.

The genes are TRBV2 and TRBJ2-7; tentatively, D is TRBD2 (5 bases). Looked up from germline, CDR1 is SNHLY and CDR2 is FYNNEI. Trimming stripped 4 bases from V and 5 bases from J, with 15 bases between. The CDR3 is 14 amino acids. CDR3 DNA sequence: TGTGCCAGCAGTGCCGGGATGGCAATTGACGAGCAGTACTTC. The encoded protein is CASSAGMAIDEQYF.

The chain recombines TRBV7-6 with TRBJ2-5, with D possibly matching TRBD2 (6 bases). From germline, CDR1 is SGHVS and CDR2 FNYEAQ. The length of the CDR3 is 12 residues. Trimming removed 1 base at V and 7 bases at J, with 7 bases between. In DNA form, the CDR3 reads TGTGCCAGCAGCTTAGACGGGGGGACCCAGTACTTC. It yields the protein CASSLDGGTQYF.

The chain recombines TRBV28 with TRBJ1-4; D remains ambiguous. The V end lost 6 bases, the J end lost 6 bases, and 17 bases lay between the germline ends. The germline V gene has CDR1 MDHEN and CDR2 SYDVKM. CDR3 length: 15 residues. Here the CDR3 DNA reads TGTGCCAGCAGCCCCGGGTGGACTTCTTATGAAAAACTGTTTTTT. It specifies CASSPGWTSYEKLFF.

V and J are TRBV7-8 and TRBJ1-1; TRBD1 matches at 7 bases. There are 15 residues in the CDR3. CDR1 and CDR2 (germline): SGHVS, FQNEAQ. J gave up 1 base and V 1 base, and 3 bases lay outside the gene matches. The CDR3 is CASSLVRQGNTEAFF. CDR3 DNA sequence: TGTGCCAGCAGCTTAGTGAGACAGGGGAACACTGAAGCTTTCTTT.

The V gene is TRBV27, the J gene TRBJ2-3; tentative D call: TRBD2 (5 bases). Germline CDR1 and CDR2: MNHEY and SMNVEV (reference sequence). The CDR3 contains 14 residues. V lost 0 bases and J lost 4, with 8 bases in between. This CDR3 reads CASSLSGVADTQYF. In DNA form, the CDR3 reads TGTGCCAGCAGTTTATCCGGGGTGGCAGATACGCAGTATTTT.

V and J are TRBV5-5 and TRBJ2-7; 7 nucleotides line up with TRBD2. Per the germline V gene, CDR1 is SGHKS and CDR2 is YYEKEE (reference sequence). V shed 4 bases and J 3 bases; nucleotides not matched to a gene: 10. The CDR3 runs 15 residues. The CDR3 coding sequence is TGTGCCAGCAGCCCCCGCAAGGCTAGCGGCTACGAGCAGTACTTC. Protein: CASSPRKASGYEQYF.

This clone was seen just once. The J gene is TRBJ2-7, the V gene TRBV27; 10 bases match TRBD2. Germline CDR1 is MNHEY and CDR2 is SMNVEV (reference sequence). This CDR3 region has 15 residues. V shed 5 bases and J 4 bases; nucleotides not matched to a gene: 8. CDR3 DNA: TGTGCCAGCAGTCGAGAGCGGGAGGGCCATTACGAGCAGTACTTC. The encoded protein is CASSREREGHYEQYF.